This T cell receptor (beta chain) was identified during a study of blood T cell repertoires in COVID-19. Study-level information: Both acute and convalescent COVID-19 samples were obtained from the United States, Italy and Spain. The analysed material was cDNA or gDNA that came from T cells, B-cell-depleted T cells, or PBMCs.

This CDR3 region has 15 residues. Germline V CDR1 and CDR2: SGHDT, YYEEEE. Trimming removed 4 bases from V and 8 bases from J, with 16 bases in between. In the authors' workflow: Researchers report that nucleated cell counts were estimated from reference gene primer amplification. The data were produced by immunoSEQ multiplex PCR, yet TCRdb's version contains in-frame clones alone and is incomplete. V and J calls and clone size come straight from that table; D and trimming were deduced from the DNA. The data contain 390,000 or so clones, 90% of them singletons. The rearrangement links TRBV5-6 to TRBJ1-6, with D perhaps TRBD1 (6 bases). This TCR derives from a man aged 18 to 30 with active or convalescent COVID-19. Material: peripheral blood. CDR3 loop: CASSQRGSGHSPLHF. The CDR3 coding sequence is TGTGCCAGCAGCCAGAGGGGGTCTGGGCATTCACCCCTCCACTTT.